One and the same sample provided the 12 T cell receptor beta chains below, sequenced in a study of T cells in tuberculosis. Profiled with immunoSEQ multiplex PCR; TCRdb holds only in-frame clones, not every one. The table records approximately 10,000 clones, 85% to 95% of them present only once. Sequencing was performed on PBMCs. Receptors originate from an adult with tuberculosis.

The rearrangement links TRBV12-2 to TRBJ1-1. TRBV12-2 is an annotated pseudogene. This CDR3 is built from 15 residues. The CDR3 reads CASRLGYGGNTEAFF. CDR3 bases: TGTGCAAGTCGCTTAGGTTACGGGGGTAACACTGAAGCTTTCTTT.

The chain uses TRBV5-6 and TRBJ2-3; D may be TRBD2 (5 bases). CDR1 is SGHDT, CDR2 YYEEEE, per germline. The CDR3 is 14 residues long. Trimming removed 4 bases at V and 6 bases at J, with 15 bases between. CDR3 coding DNA: TGTGCCAGCAGCAACCTAGACTACCTTGATACGCAGTATTTT. It translates to CASSNLDYLDTQYF.

V usage is TRBV6-6 and J usage is TRBJ2-1; 11 bases align to TRBD2. V shed 4 bases, J shed 9 bases, and the junction held 8 bases outside the gene matches. Germline V gene sequence: CDR1 MNHNY, CDR2 SVGAGI (reference sequence). This CDR3 comprises 15 residues. The CDR3, as DNA: TGTGCCAGCAGTTTCGCTAGCGGGGGGCACAGTGAGCAGTTCTTC. This codes for CASSFASGGHSEQFF.

The gene calls are TRBV9 and TRBJ2-7; 8 nucleotides match TRBD1. In germline, CDR1 is SGDLS, CDR2 YYNGEE. There are 16 residues in the CDR3. With V trimmed by 0 bases and J by 3 bases, 8 bases remained unmatched. The CDR3 sequence is CASSVGQGSRFYEQYF. The DNA for the CDR3 is TGTGCCAGCAGCGTAGGACAGGGGAGTCGCTTCTACGAGCAGTACTTC. The whole variable domain, filled in from reference TRBV9 and TRBJ2-7, reads DSGVTQTPKHLITATGQRVTLRCSPRSGDLSVYWYQQSLDQGLQFLIQYYNGEERAKGNILERFSAQQFPDLHSELNLSSLELGDSALYFCASSVGQGSRFYEQYFGPGTRLTVT.

The chain is built from TRBV4-1 and TRBJ2-7, with a weak D call TRBD2 (6 bases). The CDR3 spans 16 residues. Trimming took 0 bases from V and 1 from J, leaving 13 bases between them. Germline loops: CDR1 MGHRA, CDR2 YSYEKL. CDR3 loop: CASSQDAGLPSYEQYF. CDR3 coding DNA: TGCGCCAGCAGCCAAGATGCAGGACTACCTTCCTACGAGCAGTACTTC.

The CDR3 nucleotides read TGCAGCCCCATAGACCGGGACAGGGGGTTTTTCACCGGGGAGCTGTTTTTT. It yields the protein CSPIDRDRGFFTGELFF. The chain links TRBV29-1 to TRBJ2-2; 11 bases agree with TRBD1. The CDR3 covers 17 residues. In germline, CDR1 is SQVTM, CDR2 ANQGSEA. Germline trimming cut 8 bases from V and 4 bases from J; bases unmatched to any gene: 15.

V and J are TRBV5-1 and TRBJ2-1; TRBD2 agrees at 9 bases. Trimming cost V 7 bases and J 9 bases; bases outside gene matches: 11. CDR3 size: 14 residues. Germline CDR1 SGHRS, CDR2 YFSETQ. In DNA form, the CDR3 reads TGCGCCAGCCGGGCTGCGGGAGGGCCGGGTGAGCAGTTCTTC. Its protein is CASRAAGGPGEQFF.

This chain connects TRBV5-1 to TRBJ1-3; TRBD1 aligns across 12 bases. V dropped 6 bases and J dropped 4; count of bases not matched to a gene: 5. The CDR3 has 15 residues. Germline V lookup: CDR1 SGHRS, CDR2 YFSETQ. The chain's CDR3 is CASTRDRGRGNTIYF. The CDR3, as DNA: TGCGCCAGCACCCGGGACAGGGGGCGCGGAAACACCATATATTTT.

V usage is TRBV5-4 and J usage is TRBJ1-4; 9 nucleotides agree with TRBD1. The V segment lost 3 bases and the J segment 0 bases; nucleotides outside the gene matches: 6. Germline assignment: CDR1 SGHNT and CDR2 YYREEE (reference sequence). There are 17 residues in the CDR3. CDR3 coding DNA: TGTGCCAGCAGCTCGTCCCGGGACAGGGCAACTAATGAAAAACTGTTTTTT. Residues: CASSSSRDRATNEKLFF.

This chain links TRBV19 with TRBJ2-1, with a tentative D call TRBD2 (6 bases). The germline V and J ends were trimmed by 6 bases and 2 bases, with 11 bases remaining between them. Germline V gene lookup returns CDR1 LNHDA and CDR2 SQIVND (reference sequence). The CDR3 sequence is 14 residues long. For the CDR3, the DNA is TGTGCCAGTAGGCGGACTACCGCCTACAATGAGCAGTTCTTC. Translated: CASRRTTAYNEQFF.

The V gene is TRBV19, the J gene TRBJ1-6; D perhaps matches TRBD1 (5 bases). CDR1 and CDR2 from the germline V gene are LNHDA and SQIVND (reference sequence). CDR3 size: 17 residues. Trimming pared 4 bases from V and 0 bases from J, leaving 13 bases between. CDR3 loop: CASSTTTANSYNSPLHF. CDR3 nucleotides: TGTGCCAGTAGTACCACGACAGCTAACTCCTATAATTCACCCCTCCACTTT. The variable domain in full, with the rest retrieved from reference TRBV19 and TRBJ1-6, is DGGITQSPKYLFRKEGQNVTLSCEQNLNHDAMYWYRQDPGQGLRLIYYSQIVNDFQKGDIAEGYSVSREKKESFPLTVTSAQKNPTAFYLCASSTTTANSYNSPLHFGNGTRLTVT.

The chain combines TRBV5-5 with TRBJ1-3, with 7 positions matching TRBD1. The CDR3 spans 15 residues. Germline CDR1 reads SGHKS; CDR2 reads YYEKEE (reference sequence). V lost 4 bases to trimming and J lost 0 bases; unmatched junction nucleotides: 4. The DNA of the CDR3 is TGTGCCAGCAGCCCCCGACAGGGCTCTGGAAACACCATATATTTT. This codes for CASSPRQGSGNTIYF.